This T cell receptor (beta chain) was retrieved from a study of cytomegalovirus exposure and HLA in healthy donors. General study points: A later analysis found most CMV-associated TCR beta chains apparently HLA-restricted. The classifier was said to identify cytomegalovirus status with high specificity and sensitivity. Among donors in an Asian-associated ancestry cluster, a later analysis reportedly found fewer N-insertions than the roughly 680-donor mean.

The CDR3 totals 14 residues. Looked up from germline, CDR1 is MDHEN and CDR2 is SYDVKM. The V gene lost 11 bases and the J gene lost 1 base, with 15 bases spanning the gap. The table lists this clone with a few counts. The target antigen is unknown. PCR employed 60 Vbeta and 13 Jbeta primers. Repertoires were generated with immunoSEQ multiplex PCR, while TCRdb's copy carries only in-frame clones and drops some. This table holds roughly 120,000 clones, 8.5% to 10% found once. The sequence was obtained from a man aged 25-40 years in good health and CMV-seronegative. The chain combines TRBV28 with TRBJ1-5; D not resolved. The sample taken for sequencing was PBMCs. The DNA of the CDR3 is TGTGCCTCAAGCTCGGCAGCGAGCAATCAGCCCCAGCATTTT. It specifies CASSSAASNQPQHF.